This T cell receptor beta chain derives from a study of regulatory T cells in long-lasting Graves disease. Looking at the study overall: Freshly diagnosed Graves' patients had used antithyroid drugs for under 3 months. Overall study findings and caveats: Persistent disease exhibited a predilection for TRBV28, TRBJ1-2 and TRBJ2-5.

In this sample, this clonotype turned up many times. Its specificity is unknown. The length of the CDR3 is 13 residues. V gave up 5 bases and J gave up 4 bases, with 11 bases separating them. The germline V gene has CDR1 SNHLY and CDR2 FYNNEI. Researchers made TCR beta libraries by using iRepertoire HTBI primers and running Arm-PCR on CDR3 regions. TCRdb passed the multiplex PCR reads through MiXCR, listing each CDR3 protein once. Found here are approximately 540,000 distinct CDR3 sequences, about 12% of them singletons; the top ten hold roughly 8.9%. Time point noted: newly diagnosed GD, antithyroid drugs for less than 3 months. Preparation of the TCR library used RNA extracted from PBMCs. The sample was also reused in another study, on T cells in Graves' hyperthyroidism and ophthalmopathy. That paper states: Ophthalmopathy was predicted by the model a median of about 6.7 months ahead of onset.

This clonotype was sampled from a woman aged 25 to 45 with Graves disease. V is TRBV2 and J is TRBJ1-1; D not certain. Specimen: peripheral blood mononuclear cells (PBMCs), collected at new diagnosis, from a patient treated with antithyroid drugs. CDR3 loop: CASSTGVGTEAFF. The CDR3 region has the DNA TGTGCCAGCAGTACGGGCGTGGGCACTGAAGCTTTCTTT.